Presented here are 21 T cell receptor beta chains from one specimen sequenced in a study of neurological immune-mediated disorders. Via MiXCR, TCRdb re-called the 5' RACE reads, giving one row per CDR3 protein. The repertoire consists of roughly 70,000 distinct CDR3 sequences, with around 4.2% occurring once and the leading ten covering 1% to 1.5%. The material sequenced was PBMCs. All receptors come from a young man with multiple sclerosis.

The table lists this clonotype with many counts. This chain joins TRBV4-1 and TRBJ2-1, with D unresolved. The CDR3 is made up of 13 amino acids. From germline, CDR1 is MGHRA and CDR2 YSYEKL. The V and J ends lost 2 bases and 6 bases respectively, with 8 bases between them. CDR3 sequence reads: CASSQIVGNEQFF. CDR3 DNA sequence: TGCGCCAGCAGCCAAATAGTGGGCAATGAGCAGTTCTTC.

This clonotype was recorded many times. V is TRBV6-5 and J is TRBJ2-7; 7 bases match TRBD1. V shed 6 bases, J shed 1 base, and the junction held 9 bases outside the gene matches. CDR1 and CDR2 (germline): MNHEY, SVGAGI. This CDR3 contains 15 residues. CDR3 in amino acids: CASSTSWTGSYEQYF. The CDR3 nucleotides are TGTGCCAGCAGCACCTCTTGGACAGGTTCCTACGAGCAGTACTTC.

Within the sample, this clonotype is large. The genes are TRBV20-1 and TRBJ2-1; 9 bases align to TRBD2. The CDR3 is 15 residues long. The germline V gene encodes CDR1 DFQATT and CDR2 SNEGSKA (reference sequence). J was trimmed by 3 bases and V by 3 bases; bases with no gene match: 6. The CDR3 here is CSASIGTSSYNEQFF. The CDR3 DNA reads TGCAGTGCTAGCATCGGGACTAGCAGCTACAATGAGCAGTTCTTC.

This clonotype has ten or more counts. This chain links TRBV29-1 with TRBJ1-4; perhaps TRBD1 as D (6 bases). The CDR3 contains 13 residues. The V end was cut by 6 bases, the J end by 5 bases, with 13 bases between. Germline CDR1 reads SQVTM; CDR2 reads ANQGSEA. CDR3 nucleotides: TGCAGCGTCGGTTCAGGGGTGAATGAAAAACTGTTTTTT. Encoded protein: CSVGSGVNEKLFF.

This chain links TRBV4-1 with TRBJ2-2; D is possibly TRBD2 (6 bases). This CDR3 contains 19 residues. The germline CDR1 and CDR2 sequences are MGHRA and YSYEKL. Trimming removed 8 bases at V and 6 bases at J, with 31 bases between. The DNA of the CDR3 is TGCGCCAGCGTCGGAGGGAGGCGGTTTCTTCCGAGTCGGGCCGGGGAGCTGTTTTTT. Residues: CASVGGRRFLPSRAGELFF.

The rearrangement links TRBV20-1 to TRBJ2-7; D is possibly TRBD1 (5 bases). The CDR3 has 12 amino acids. V dropped 4 bases and J dropped 9 bases, with 16 bases sitting between them. Looked up from germline, CDR1 is DFQATT and CDR2 is SNEGSKA (reference sequence). DNA for the CDR3: TGCAGTGCTAAGAGGACAAACGGCGGGCAGTACTTC. It encodes CSAKRTNGGQYF.

Ten or more counts support this clonotype. The gene calls are TRBV7-9 and TRBJ2-1; 9 nucleotides align to TRBD1. Trimming cost V 1 base and J 1 base; bases outside gene matches: 2. The CDR3 has 16 residues. Per the germline V gene, CDR1 is SEHNR and CDR2 is FQNEAQ (reference sequence). The CDR3 spells CASSLETGGSYNEQFF. CDR3 DNA: TGTGCCAGCAGCTTAGAGACAGGGGGGTCCTACAATGAGCAGTTCTTC.

This clonotype was seen once. Lacking the conserved final phenylalanine or tryptophan, this CDR3 likely reflects a read error. The J gene is TRBJ1-2, the V gene TRBV3-1; the D is unclear. CDR3 size: 14 residues. The V end was cut by 0 bases, the J end by 4 bases, with 9 bases between. Germline V gene lookup returns CDR1 LGHDT and CDR2 YNNKEL (reference sequence). The CDR3 loop is CASSQEGSSYGYTN. In DNA form, the CDR3 reads TGTGCCAGCAGCCAAGAGGGCAGCTCCTATGGCTACACCAAC.

This clonotype was picked up many times. The genes are TRBV7-8 and TRBJ2-7; 9 positions agree with TRBD1. The CDR3 spans 15 residues. The germline gives CDR1 SGHVS, CDR2 FQNEAQ. V was clipped by 1 base and J by 3 bases; unmatched bases: 4. The CDR3 DNA follows: TGTGCCAGCAGCTTAGTGGGGACAGGGCTCTACGAGCAGTACTTC. Translating gives CASSLVGTGLYEQYF. Together with reference TRBV7-8 and TRBJ2-7, the CDR3 gives the full variable domain: GAGVSQSPRYKVAKRGQDVALRCDPISGHVSLFWYQQALGQGPEFLTYFQNEAQLDKSGLPSDRFFAERPEGSVSTLKIQRTQQEDSAVYLCASSLVGTGLYEQYFGPGTRLTVT.

This clonotype has at least ten counts. The CDR3 region is CASSTHETQYF. The CDR3 DNA reads as TGTGCCAGCTCAACCCATGAGACCCAGTACTTC. The gene calls are TRBV6-1 and TRBJ2-5; D unresolved. From germline, CDR1 is MNHNS and CDR2 SASEGT. The V end lost 8 bases, the J end lost 5 bases, and 9 bases lay between the germline ends. The CDR3 is 11 residues long.

This clonotype was detected many times. The gene calls are TRBV21-1 and TRBJ1-2. TRBV21-1 is reported as a pseudogene. The CDR3 has 9 amino acids. CDR3 loop: CASSYGYTF. In DNA form, the CDR3 reads TGTGCCAGCAGCTATGGCTACACCTTC.

At least ten counts were recorded for this clonotype. The chain carries TRBV5-1 and TRBJ2-3; D is possibly TRBD1 or TRBD2 (5 bases each). Germline V gene sequence: CDR1 SGHRS, CDR2 YFSETQ. The ends were cut back, 0 bases at V and 2 bases at J, with 13 bases in the middle. CDR3 length: 16 amino acids. The CDR3 loop reads CASSLARGKVTDTQYF. CDR3 nucleotides: TGCGCCAGCAGCTTGGCGAGGGGCAAAGTCACAGATACGCAGTATTTT.

This clonotype has at least ten counts. V usage is TRBV9 and J usage is TRBJ2-3, with 11 bases identical to TRBD2. The germline gives CDR1 SGDLS, CDR2 YYNGEE. This CDR3 comprises 15 residues. The V segment lost 1 base and the J segment 4 bases; nucleotides outside the gene matches: 2. The CDR3 here is CASSVLAGGADTQYF. CDR3 bases: TGTGCCAGCAGCGTACTAGCGGGGGGAGCAGATACGCAGTATTTT.

This clonotype appeared many times. This rearrangement joins TRBV11-2 to TRBJ2-2; the match to TRBD2 covers 9 bases. Germline CDR1 SGHAT, CDR2 FQNNGV. CDR3 length equals 20 residues. V lost 4 bases and J lost 5; bases outside the gene matches: 20. The chain's CDR3 is CASSSMIRVAGVDRTGELFF. The CDR3 bases are TGTGCCAGCAGCTCAATGATAAGAGTAGCGGGGGTCGACAGGACCGGGGAGCTGTTTTTT.

There are many counts of this clonotype. The rearrangement uses TRBV29-1 and TRBJ1-4; D gene unclear. With 6 bases removed from V and 8 bases from J, the gap between germline ends came to 10 bases. CDR3 size: 11 residues. Germline CDR1 reads SQVTM; CDR2 reads ANQGSEA. CDR3 residues: CSVREQEKLFF. Here the CDR3 DNA reads TGCAGCGTCCGGGAACAGGAAAAACTGTTTTTT.

In this sample, this clonotype turned up many times. The genes are TRBV11-2 and TRBJ2-3; 10 positions match TRBD2. This CDR3 region has 15 residues. Looked up from germline, CDR1 is SGHAT and CDR2 is FQNNGV. J lost 1 base, V lost 3 bases, and 1 base had no gene match. CDR3 sequence (DNA): TGTGCCAGCAGCTTCACTAGCGGGGGCACAGATACGCAGTATTTT. It yields the protein CASSFTSGGTDTQYF.

This clonotype was detected many times. No conserved phenylalanine or tryptophan ends this CDR3, so it is likely a read error. No DNA is shown, since the ends of the CDR3 on it are uncertain; the CDR3 is the one TCRdb lists. The genes are TRBV29-1 and TRBJ2-3. With termini counted, the CDR3 has 8 amino acids. The germline V gene has CDR1 SQVTM and CDR2 ANQGSEA. The CDR3 here is CSVDHESL.

This clonotype has at least ten counts. V and J are TRBV6-1 and TRBJ1-4, with a possible D match to TRBD1 (5 bases). The CDR3 totals 13 residues. The germline gives CDR1 MNHNS, CDR2 SASEGT. Trimming stripped 8 bases from V and 5 bases from J, with 12 bases between. The CDR3 loop is CASEAKGNEKLFF. DNA of the CDR3: TGTGCCAGCGAGGCCAAGGGGAATGAAAAACTGTTTTTT.

In its sample, this clonotype was seen many times. The V and J genes are TRBV6-6 and TRBJ1-1; 10 bases align to TRBD1. V was pared by 6 bases and J by 4 bases, with 8 bases of the junction left unmatched. The CDR3 runs 15 residues. Germline V gives CDR1 MNHNY, CDR2 SVGAGI (reference sequence). The CDR3 DNA reads as TGTGCCAGCAGAAAGACAGGGGGCGCAACCACTGAAGCTTTCTTT. Its protein product is CASRKTGGATTEAFF.

This clonotype was observed many times. The chain combines TRBV20-1 with TRBJ1-6; D unresolved. Germline CDR1 DFQATT, CDR2 SNEGSKA (reference sequence). This CDR3 spans 15 amino acids. V was cut by 6 bases and J by 0 bases, with 12 bases left in between. The CDR3 sequence: CSALPTSSYNSPLHF. CDR3 bases: TGCAGTGCCCTCCCCACCAGCTCCTATAATTCACCCCTCCACTTT.

Ten or more counts support this clonotype. The CDR3 sequence is CASSFGGIYEQYF. The CDR3 region has the DNA TGTGCCAGCAGCTTCGGGGGTATTTACGAGCAGTACTTC. This rearrangement joins TRBV5-5 to TRBJ2-7; D possibly corresponds to TRBD2 (6 bases). The CDR3 loop spans 13 amino acids. The germline CDR1 and CDR2 sequences are SGHKS and YYEKEE (reference sequence). V lost 2 bases, J lost 4 bases, and 10 bases lay in between.